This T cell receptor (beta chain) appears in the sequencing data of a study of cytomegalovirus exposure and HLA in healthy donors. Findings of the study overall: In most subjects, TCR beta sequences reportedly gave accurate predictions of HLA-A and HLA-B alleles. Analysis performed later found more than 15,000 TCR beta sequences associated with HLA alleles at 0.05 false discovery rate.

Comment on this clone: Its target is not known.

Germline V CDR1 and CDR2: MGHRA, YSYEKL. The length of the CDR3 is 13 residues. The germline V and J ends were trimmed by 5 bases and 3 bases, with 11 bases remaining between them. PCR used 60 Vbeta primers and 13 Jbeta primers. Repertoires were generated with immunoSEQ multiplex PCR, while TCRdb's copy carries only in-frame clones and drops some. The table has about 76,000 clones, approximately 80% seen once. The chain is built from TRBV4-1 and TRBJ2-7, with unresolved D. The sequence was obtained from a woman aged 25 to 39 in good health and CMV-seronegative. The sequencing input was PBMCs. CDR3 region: CASSRNSYYEQYF. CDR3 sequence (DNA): TGCGCCAGCAGCAGGAACAGCTACTACGAGCAGTACTTC.